These T cell receptor beta chains were read from a single sample in a study of human T cells and chemical hapten exposure. TCRdb passed the RACE reads through MiXCR, listing each CDR3 protein once. Among 80,000 to 100,000 distinct CDR3 sequences listed, 9.5% to 14% were seen once. The sequencing here drew on whole blood, taken in connection with sensitization to the hapten diphenylcyclopropenone (DPC). These receptors were taken from a woman aged 55-69 years with alopecia areata. Some clones in this sample may be carry-over from other donors' samples. Each CDR3 is given with its conserved first and last residue. The order of the fields is CDR3 protein, CDR3 DNA, clone size, J gene, CDR3 length, V gene, D gene. A D gene is named only where the DNA matches it firmly. Rows may omit the clone size; those that give it use once, few, many or a size class.

CDR3 protein: CSVTGSPEAFF; CDR3 DNA: TGCAGCGTGACAGGGTCCCCTGAAGCTTTCTTT; clone size: .; J gene: TRBJ1-1; CDR3 length: 11; V gene: TRBV29-1; D gene: TRBD1
CDR3 protein: CASSQAAQGAANTGELFF; CDR3 DNA: TGTGCCAGCAGCCAAGCGGCCCAGGGGGCTGCGAACACCGGGGAGCTGTTTTTT; clone size: .; J gene: TRBJ2-2; CDR3 length: 18; V gene: TRBV3-1; D gene: TRBD1
CDR3 protein: CASSFPGLAADTQYF; CDR3 DNA: TGTGCCAGCAGTTTTCCGGGACTAGCGGCGGATACGCAGTATTTT; clone size: .; J gene: TRBJ2-3; CDR3 length: 15; V gene: TRBV27; D gene: TRBD2
CDR3 protein: CASSSGTGATYEQYF; CDR3 DNA: TGTGCCAGCAGCTCTGGGACAGGGGCAACCTACGAGCAGTACTTC; clone size: few; J gene: TRBJ2-7; CDR3 length: 15; V gene: TRBV7-9; D gene: TRBD1
CDR3 protein: CASRPVGANYGYTF; CDR3 DNA: TGTGCCAGCAGGCCCGTAGGAGCTAACTATGGCTACACCTTC; clone size: .; J gene: TRBJ1-2; CDR3 length: 14; V gene: TRBV12-3/TRBV12-4; D gene: .
CDR3 protein: CASSDGLRGYTF; CDR3 DNA: TGTGCCAGTAGTGACGGCTTGCGTGGCTACACCTTC; clone size: many; J gene: TRBJ1-2; CDR3 length: 12; V gene: TRBV19; D gene: .
CDR3 protein: CASSECRGEKYSYNEQFF; CDR3 DNA: TGCGCCAGCAGTGAATGCCGGGGCGAAAAGTACTCCTACAATGAGCAGTTCTTC; clone size: few; J gene: TRBJ2-1; CDR3 length: 18; V gene: TRBV10-1; D gene: .
CDR3 protein: CASSQEGQGANTGELFF; CDR3 DNA: TGCGCCAGCAGCCAAGAGGGACAGGGGGCGAACACCGGGGAGCTGTTTTTT; clone size: .; J gene: TRBJ2-2; CDR3 length: 17; V gene: TRBV4-1; D gene: TRBD1
CDR3 protein: CASSGRGRGEKLFF; CDR3 DNA: TGTGCCAGCAGCGGACGGGGGCGCGGTGAAAAACTGTTTTTT; clone size: many; J gene: TRBJ1-4; CDR3 length: 14; V gene: TRBV3-1; D gene: .
CDR3 protein: CASSPDYLTEAFF; CDR3 DNA: TGTGCCAGCAGCCCCGATTACCTCACTGAAGCTTTCTTT; clone size: many; J gene: TRBJ1-1; CDR3 length: 13; V gene: TRBV3-1; D gene: .
CDR3 protein: CSGGTGGNIQYF; CDR3 DNA: TGCAGCGGAGGGACAGGGGGAAACATTCAGTACTTC; clone size: .; J gene: TRBJ2-4; CDR3 length: 12; V gene: TRBV29-1; D gene: TRBD1
CDR3 protein: CASSSGLAFNEQFF; CDR3 DNA: TGTGCCAGCAGTTCGGGACTAGCGTTCAATGAGCAGTTCTTC; clone size: few; J gene: TRBJ2-1; CDR3 length: 14; V gene: TRBV7-2; D gene: TRBD2
CDR3 protein: CASSWTGGEKLFF; CDR3 DNA: TGTGCCAGCAGTTGGACAGGGGGGGAAAAACTGTTTTTT; clone size: many; J gene: TRBJ1-4; CDR3 length: 13; V gene: TRBV7-8; D gene: TRBD1
CDR3 protein: CASSPLPHVRGLNTEAFF; CDR3 DNA: TGTGCCAGCAGCCCTCTACCCCACGTACGGGGCTTGAACACTGAAGCTTTCTTT; clone size: many; J gene: TRBJ1-1; CDR3 length: 18; V gene: TRBV7-9; D gene: .
CDR3 protein: CATYIGPDSNQPQHF; CDR3 DNA: TGTGCCACCTATATCGGGCCCGATAGCAATCAGCCCCAGCATTTT; clone size: few; J gene: TRBJ1-5; CDR3 length: 15; V gene: TRBV10-3; D gene: .
CDR3 protein: CSVGQGHGELFF; CDR3 DNA: TGCAGCGTTGGACAGGGGCACGGGGAGCTGTTTTTT; clone size: .; J gene: TRBJ2-2; CDR3 length: 12; V gene: TRBV29-1; D gene: TRBD1
CDR3 protein: CASAFRGAGYNEQFF; CDR3 DNA: TGTGCCAGCGCTTTCCGGGGGGCCGGTTACAATGAGCAGTTCTTC; clone size: .; J gene: TRBJ2-1; CDR3 length: 15; V gene: TRBV5-8; D gene: .
CDR3 protein: CASSWASSYNEQFF; CDR3 DNA: TGTGCCAGCAGTTGGGCAAGCTCCTACAATGAGCAGTTCTTC; clone size: .; J gene: TRBJ2-1; CDR3 length: 14; V gene: TRBV6-2/TRBV6-3; D gene: .
CDR3 protein: CASATLQGHEQYF; CDR3 DNA: TGTGCCAGCGCGACCCTGCAGGGGCACGAGCAGTACTTC; clone size: many; J gene: TRBJ2-7; CDR3 length: 13; V gene: TRBV12-3/TRBV12-4; D gene: .
CDR3 protein: CASSPPGSADLRAQYF; CDR3 DNA: TGTGCCAGCTCACCACCGGGTTCGGCGGACCTTCGGGCCCAGTACTTC; clone size: .; J gene: TRBJ2-5; CDR3 length: 16; V gene: TRBV18; D gene: .
CDR3 protein: CASSRAQETKQFF; CDR3 DNA: TGTGCCAGCAGTAGGGCCCAGGAGACTAAGCAGTTCTTC; clone size: many; J gene: TRBJ2-1; CDR3 length: 13; V gene: TRBV6-6; D gene: .
CDR3 protein: CASSFLETASNTEAFF; CDR3 DNA: TGTGCCAGCAGCTTCCTAGAGACAGCTTCGAACACTGAAGCTTTCTTT; clone size: few; J gene: TRBJ1-1; CDR3 length: 16; V gene: TRBV13; D gene: .
CDR3 protein: CASIEGQDHMNTEAFF; CDR3 DNA: TGCGCCAGCATTGAAGGCCAGGACCACATGAACACTGAAGCTTTCTTT; clone size: many; J gene: TRBJ1-1; CDR3 length: 16; V gene: TRBV10-1; D gene: .
CDR3 protein: CASSLARAFALAGDTQYF; CDR3 DNA: TGTGCCAGCAGCTTAGCGAGGGCCTTCGCCCTTGCAGGAGATACGCAGTATTTT; clone size: few; J gene: TRBJ2-3; CDR3 length: 18; V gene: TRBV7-9; D gene: .
CDR3 protein: CSAGKPSGLANEQFF; CDR3 DNA: TGCAGTGCTGGAAAACCGTCGGGACTAGCAAATGAGCAGTTCTTC; clone size: .; J gene: TRBJ2-1; CDR3 length: 15; V gene: TRBV20-1; D gene: TRBD2
CDR3 protein: CASSPPYPGETQYF; CDR3 DNA: TGTGCCAGCTCACCACCATATCCAGGAGAGACCCAGTACTTC; clone size: .; J gene: TRBJ2-5; CDR3 length: 14; V gene: TRBV18; D gene: .
CDR3 protein: CASSQDRGAYSPLHF; CDR3 DNA: TGCGCCAGCAGCCAAGACCGGGGGGCTTACTCACCCCTCCACTTT; clone size: many; J gene: TRBJ1-6; CDR3 length: 15; V gene: TRBV4-1; D gene: .
CDR3 protein: CASSPGAEYNEQFF; CDR3 DNA: TGTGCCAGCAGCCCGGGGGCAGAATACAATGAGCAGTTCTTC; clone size: .; J gene: TRBJ2-1; CDR3 length: 14; V gene: TRBV9; D gene: .